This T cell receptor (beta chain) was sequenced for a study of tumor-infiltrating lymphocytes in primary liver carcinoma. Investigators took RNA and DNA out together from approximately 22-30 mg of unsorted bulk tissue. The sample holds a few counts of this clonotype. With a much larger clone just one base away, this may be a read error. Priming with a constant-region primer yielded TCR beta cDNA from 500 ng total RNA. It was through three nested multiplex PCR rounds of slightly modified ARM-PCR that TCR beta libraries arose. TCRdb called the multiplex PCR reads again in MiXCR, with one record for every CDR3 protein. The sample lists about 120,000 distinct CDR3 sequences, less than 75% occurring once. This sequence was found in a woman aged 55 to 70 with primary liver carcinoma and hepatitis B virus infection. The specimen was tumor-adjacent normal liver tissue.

DNA of the CDR3: TGTGCCAGGAGTGGGTACACCGGGGAGCTGTTTTTT. It is translated as CARSGYTGELFF. This chain uses TRBV6-1 with TRBJ2-2; unclear D gene. The CDR3 is made up of 12 amino acids. Looked up from germline, CDR1 is MNHNS and CDR2 is SASEGT.